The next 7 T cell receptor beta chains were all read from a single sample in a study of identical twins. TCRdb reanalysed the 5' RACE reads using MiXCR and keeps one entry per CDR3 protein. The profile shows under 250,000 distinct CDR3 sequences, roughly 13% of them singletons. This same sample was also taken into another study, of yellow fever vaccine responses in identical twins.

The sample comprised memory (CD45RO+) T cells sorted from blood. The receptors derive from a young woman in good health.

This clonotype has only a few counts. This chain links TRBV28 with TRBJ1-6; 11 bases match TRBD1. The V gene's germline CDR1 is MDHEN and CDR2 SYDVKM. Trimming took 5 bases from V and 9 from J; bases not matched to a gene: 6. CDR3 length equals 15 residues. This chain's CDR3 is CASSQRTGGASPLHF. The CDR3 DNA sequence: TGTGCCAGCAGTCAAAGGACAGGGGGCGCTTCACCCCTCCACTTT.

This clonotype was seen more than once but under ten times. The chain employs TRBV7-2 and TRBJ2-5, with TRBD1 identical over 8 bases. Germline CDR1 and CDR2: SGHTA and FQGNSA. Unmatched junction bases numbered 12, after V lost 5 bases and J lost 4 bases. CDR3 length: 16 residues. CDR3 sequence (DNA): TGTGCCAGCAGCCTAAGGACAGGGAAAGCGGGAGAGACCCAGTACTTC. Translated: CASSLRTGKAGETQYF.

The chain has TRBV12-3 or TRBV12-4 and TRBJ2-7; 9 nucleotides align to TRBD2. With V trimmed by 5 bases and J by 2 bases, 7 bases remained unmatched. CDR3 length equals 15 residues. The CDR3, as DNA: TGTGCCAGCAGTCAGAGCGGGGGGCGTACCTACGAGCAGTACTTC. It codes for CASSQSGGRTYEQYF.

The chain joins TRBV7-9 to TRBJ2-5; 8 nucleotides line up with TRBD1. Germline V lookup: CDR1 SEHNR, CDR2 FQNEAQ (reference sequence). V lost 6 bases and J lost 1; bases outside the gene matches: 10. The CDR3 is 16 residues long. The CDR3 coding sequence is TGTGCCAGCAGTCCCTCCGGGACAGGCCTCCAAGAGACCCAGTACTTC. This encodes CASSPSGTGLQETQYF.

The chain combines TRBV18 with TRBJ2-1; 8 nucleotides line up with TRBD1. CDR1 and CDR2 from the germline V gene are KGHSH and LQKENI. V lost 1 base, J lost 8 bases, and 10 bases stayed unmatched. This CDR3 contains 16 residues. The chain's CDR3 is CASSPLPQGALDEQFF. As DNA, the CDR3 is TGTGCCAGCTCACCACTCCCCCAGGGGGCATTGGATGAGCAGTTCTTC.

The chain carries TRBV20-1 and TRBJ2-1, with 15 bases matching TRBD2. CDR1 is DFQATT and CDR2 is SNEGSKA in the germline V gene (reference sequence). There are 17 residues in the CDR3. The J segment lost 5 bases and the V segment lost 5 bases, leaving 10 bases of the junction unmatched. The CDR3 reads CSAPGLAGGGLDNEQFF. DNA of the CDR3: TGCAGTGCTCCTGGACTAGCGGGAGGGGGCCTCGACAATGAGCAGTTCTTC.

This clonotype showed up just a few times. CDR3 in amino acids: CASSVGQRLNTEAFF. The DNA of the CDR3 is TGTGCCAGCAGCGTGGGACAGAGATTGAACACTGAAGCTTTCTTT. This rearrangement joins TRBV11-2 to TRBJ1-1; 7 bases match TRBD1. Unmatched junction bases numbered 6, after V lost 5 bases and J lost 0 bases. The CDR3 length is 15 residues. CDR1 and CDR2 from the germline V gene are SGHAT and FQNNGV. Looking up the rest from reference TRBV11-2 and TRBJ1-1 gives the full variable domain: EAGVAQSPRYKIIEKRQSVAFWCNPISGHATLYWYQQILGQGPKLLIQFQNNGVVDDSQLPKDRFSAERLKGVDSTLKIQPAKLEDSAVYLCASSVGQRLNTEAFFGQGTRLTVV.